The clone carrying this T cell receptor (beta chain) was counted only a few times. This record belongs to a study of CD8 T cells in Susac syndrome. Treatment-naive patients with stable or active relapsing-remitting disease were the multiple sclerosis controls. The CDR3 length is 11 residues. Germline lookup yields CDR1 MNHNS and CDR2 SASEGT. Random hexamers primed reverse transcription of roughly 0.45 to 1 ug RNA. The CDR3 of TCR beta was amplified by immunoSEQ multiplex PCR across 54 Vbeta and 13 Jbeta. MiXCR, run by TCRdb on the immunoSEQ multiplex PCR reads, gives a single entry per CDR3 protein. The table has around 300,000 distinct CDR3 sequences, 92% seen once.

The TCR comes from a human donor with multiple sclerosis. The material sequenced was CD4+ T cells from PBMCs. The genes are TRBV6-1 and TRBJ2-5; D unresolved. The DNA matches TRBJ2-3 better at its end, which makes the J call doubtful. CDR3 loop: CASSSKETQYF. In nucleotides, the CDR3 is TGTGCCAGCAGTTCGAAGGAGACGCAGTATTTT.